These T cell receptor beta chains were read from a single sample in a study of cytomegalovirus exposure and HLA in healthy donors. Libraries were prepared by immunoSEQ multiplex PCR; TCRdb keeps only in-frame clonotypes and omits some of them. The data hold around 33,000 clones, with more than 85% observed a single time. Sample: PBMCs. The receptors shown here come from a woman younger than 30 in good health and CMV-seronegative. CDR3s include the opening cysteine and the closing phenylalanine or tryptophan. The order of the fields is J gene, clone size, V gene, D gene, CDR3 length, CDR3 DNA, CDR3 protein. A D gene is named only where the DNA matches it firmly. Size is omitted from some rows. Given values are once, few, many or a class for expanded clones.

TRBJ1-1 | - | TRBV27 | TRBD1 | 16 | TGTGCCAGCAGCATGGCAGGGGGCGAACTGACCACTGAAGCTTTCTTT | CASSMAGGELTTEAFF
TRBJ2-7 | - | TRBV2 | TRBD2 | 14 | TGTGCCAGTTGGGGACTAGCCCGAATGTACGAGCAGTACTTC | CASWGLARMYEQYF
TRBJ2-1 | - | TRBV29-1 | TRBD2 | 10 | TGCAGCGTTGGTGGGGGGGTAGAGTTCTTC | CSVGGGVEFF
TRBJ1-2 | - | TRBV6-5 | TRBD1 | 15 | TGTGCCAGCAGTTACCCACCGGGACAGCAATATGGCTACACCTTC | CASSYPPGQQYGYTF
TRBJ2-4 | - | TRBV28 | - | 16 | TGTGCCAGCAGCCGAACGGGGGGCTTGGCCAAAAACATTCAGTACTTC | CASSRTGGLAKNIQYF
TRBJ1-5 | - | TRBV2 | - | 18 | TGTGCCAGCAGTGAACGTCGTGGGGGGTCCTATAGCAATCAGCCCCAGCATTTT | CASSERRGGSYSNQPQHF
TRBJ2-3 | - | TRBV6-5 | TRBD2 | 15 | TGTGCCAGCAGTCAAATAGCGGGAGGATCGGATACGCAGTATTTT | CASSQIAGGSDTQYF
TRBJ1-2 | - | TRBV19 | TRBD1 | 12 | TGTGCCAGTGGGACAGGAAACTATGGCTACACCTTC | CASGTGNYGYTF
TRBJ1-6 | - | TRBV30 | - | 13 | TGTGCCTGGGCGACAGAGAATAATTCACCCCTCCACTTT | CAWATENNSPLHF
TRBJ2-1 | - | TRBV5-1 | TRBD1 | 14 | TGCGCCAGCAGCTTAGACGCGACAGGGGCCGAGCAGTTCTTC | CASSLDATGAEQFF
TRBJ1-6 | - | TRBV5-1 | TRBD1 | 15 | TGCGCCAGCAGCACTGAGGGACAGGATCGTTCACCCCTCCACTTT | CASSTEGQDRSPLHF
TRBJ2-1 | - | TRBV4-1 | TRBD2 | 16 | TGCGCCAGCAGCCAAGAGTACCTAGCGGTATACAATGAGCAGTTCTTC | CASSQEYLAVYNEQFF
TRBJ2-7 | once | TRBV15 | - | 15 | TGTGCCACCAGCAGAGATTTGGGCAGTACCTACGAGCAGTACTTC | CATSRDLGSTYEQYF
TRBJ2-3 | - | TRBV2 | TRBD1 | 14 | TGTGCCACCCGGGACAGTGTTAGCACAGATACGCAGTATTTT | CATRDSVSTDTQYF
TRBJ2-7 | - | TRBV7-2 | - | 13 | TGTGCCAGCAGACTCGGTCCCACCTACGAGCAGTACTTC | CASRLGPTYEQYF
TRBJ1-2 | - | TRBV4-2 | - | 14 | TGTGCCAGCAGCCAAGAAGAGTTGACGGGAGGCTACACCTTC | CASSQEELTGGYTF
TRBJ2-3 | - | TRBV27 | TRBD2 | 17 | TGTGCCAGCAGTTTACTAAGCGGGAGGGTCGGCACAGATACGCAGTATTTT | CASSLLSGRVGTDTQYF
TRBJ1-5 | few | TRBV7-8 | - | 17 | TGTGCCAGCAGCTTAGAGGCGACAGTCCGGCGGAATCAGCCCCAGCATTTT | CASSLEATVRRNQPQHF
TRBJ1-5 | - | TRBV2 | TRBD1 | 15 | TGTGCCAGCAGTGACAGGGGGCTAGTATCGCAGCCCCAGCATTTT | CASSDRGLVSQPQHF
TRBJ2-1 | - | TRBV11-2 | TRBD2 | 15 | TGTGCCAGCAGCCCCAGACTAGCGGGAGGACATGAGCAGTTCTTC | CASSPRLAGGHEQFF
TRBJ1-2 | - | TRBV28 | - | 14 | TGTGCCAGCAGTTTAAACGCAGACTGGGATGGCTACACCTTC | CASSLNADWDGYTF
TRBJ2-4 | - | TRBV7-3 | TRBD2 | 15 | TGTGCCAGCAGCTCCTTTGGCGGGAGTGGGAACATTCAGTACTTC | CASSSFGGSGNIQYF
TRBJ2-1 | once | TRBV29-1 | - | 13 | TGCAGCGTTGAGAGAGGTGGGGCGAATGAGCAGTTCTTC | CSVERGGANEQFF
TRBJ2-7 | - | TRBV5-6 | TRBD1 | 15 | TGTGCCAGCAGCTTGGCGGGGACAGGGTTACGGGAGCAGTACTTC | CASSLAGTGLREQYF
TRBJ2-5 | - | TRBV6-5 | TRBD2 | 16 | TGTGCCAGCAGTTACACCAGCGGGAGGAACCAAGAGACCCAGTACTTC | CASSYTSGRNQETQYF
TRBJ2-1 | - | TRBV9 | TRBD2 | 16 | TGTGCCAGCAGCGCCGGAACCGGACTAGCGGGAAGGCGTCCGTTCTTC | CASSAGTGLAGRRPFF
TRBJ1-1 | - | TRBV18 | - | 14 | TGTGCCAGCTCACGTAACCACGATGGGGAGAAAGCTTTCTTT | CASSRNHDGEKAFF
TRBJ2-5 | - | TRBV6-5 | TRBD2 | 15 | TGTGCCAGCAGTACTAGCGGGAGGGCCTGGGAGACCCAGTACTTC | CASSTSGRAWETQYF
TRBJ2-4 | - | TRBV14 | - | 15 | TGTGCCAGCAGCCAGGACACCATAGCCAAAAACATTCAGTACTTC | CASSQDTIAKNIQYF
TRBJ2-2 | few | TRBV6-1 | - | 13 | TGTGCCAGCAGTGAAGGGGAGTCCGGGGAGCTGTTTTTT | CASSEGESGELFF
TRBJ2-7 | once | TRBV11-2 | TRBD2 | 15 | TGTGCCAGCAGCTTAGCCGGGAGGTCCTCCTACGAGCAGTACTTC | CASSLAGRSSYEQYF
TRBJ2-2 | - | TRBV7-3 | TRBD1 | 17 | TGTGCCAGCAGCTTAACCGACAGGGGATCGAACACCGGGGAGCTGTTTTTT | CASSLTDRGSNTGELFF
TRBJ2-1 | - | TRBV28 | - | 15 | TGTGCCAGCAGTTTAGCAGGAGGCGAGGAGGTTTTGAGGATCTTC | CASSLAGGEEVLRIF
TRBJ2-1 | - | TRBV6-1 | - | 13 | TGTGCCAGCAGTGGAGGGGGGGCGGATGAGCAGTTCTTC | CASSGGGADEQFF
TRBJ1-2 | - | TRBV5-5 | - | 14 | TGTGCCAGCAGCGAGGGTGTGGAGTTCTATGGCTACACCTTC | CASSEGVEFYGYTF
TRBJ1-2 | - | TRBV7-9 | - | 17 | TGTGCCAGCAGCCCGTACCGGGACAAGGGCCCTAACTATGGCTACACCTTC | CASSPYRDKGPNYGYTF
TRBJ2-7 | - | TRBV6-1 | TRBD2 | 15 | TGTGCCAGCAGTGAGGGGACTAGCGGGAGTAGCGAGCAGTACTTC | CASSEGTSGSSEQYF
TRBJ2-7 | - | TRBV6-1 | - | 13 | TGTGCCAGCAGTGGCTCCCGGGACTACGAGCAGTACTTC | CASSGSRDYEQYF
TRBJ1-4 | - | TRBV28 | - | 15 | TGTGCCAGCAGCGGTACAGGGTCGAGGAGAGAAAAACTGTTTTTT | CASSGTGSRREKLFF
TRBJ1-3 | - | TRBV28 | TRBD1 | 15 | TGTGCCAGCAGTATGACAGGGGCCTCTGGAAACACCATATATTTT | CASSMTGASGNTIYF
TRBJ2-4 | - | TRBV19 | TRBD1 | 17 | TGTGCCAGCGACACGACAGGGAACTATGGAGCCAAAAACATTCAGTACTTC | CASDTTGNYGAKNIQYF
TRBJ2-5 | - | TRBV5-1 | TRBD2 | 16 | TGCGCCAGCAGCTTGTCGACTAGCGGGTCCCAAGAGACCCAGTACTTC | CASSLSTSGSQETQYF
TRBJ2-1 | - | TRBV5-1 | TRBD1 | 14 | TGCGCCAGCAGCGAACAGGGGGCCTTTGGCGAGCAGTTCTTC | CASSEQGAFGEQFF
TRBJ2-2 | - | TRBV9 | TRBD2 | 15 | TGTGCCAGCAGCTCTGGGACTAGCCTCAATGGGGAGCTGTTTTTT | CASSSGTSLNGELFF
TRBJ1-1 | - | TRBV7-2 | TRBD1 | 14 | TGTGCCAGCAGCTCCGGACAGGCGAACACTGAAGCTTTCTTT | CASSSGQANTEAFF
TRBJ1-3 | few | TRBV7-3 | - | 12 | TGTGCCAGCAGCGCCCACCGGACAGTCCGGCATTTT | CASSAHRTVRHF
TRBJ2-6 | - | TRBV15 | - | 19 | TGTGCCACCAGCGCGCTCGGCGGGCCATTGCATGCTGGGGCCAACGTCCTGACTTTC | CATSALGGPLHAGANVLTF
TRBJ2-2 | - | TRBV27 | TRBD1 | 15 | TGTGCCAGCAGAAGACAGGGTACGAACACCGGGGAGCTGTTTTTT | CASRRQGTNTGELFF
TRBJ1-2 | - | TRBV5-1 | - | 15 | TGCGCCAGCAGCTTGGACATGCCAGATCTCTATGGCTACACCTTC | CASSLDMPDLYGYTF